This is a list of T cell receptor beta chains from one sample in a study of blood T cell repertoires in COVID-19. The method was immunoSEQ multiplex PCR; TCRdb's version includes in-frame clones alone and lacks a portion of them. Of over 450,000 clones in the sample, roughly nine tenths were seen once. Sequencing was performed on peripheral blood. These receptors originate from a woman between 45 and 60 years old with COVID-19, enrolled during active disease. CDR3s include the opening cysteine and the closing phenylalanine or tryptophan. A D gene is named only where the DNA matches it firmly. Part of the rows lack a size; the others show once, few, many or a class for expanded clones.

CDR3 DNA	CDR3 protein	J gene	D gene	V gene	clone size
TGCGCCAGCAGTCTTGGACAGGGCTACAAAAACACTGAAGCTTTCTTT	CASSLGQGYKNTEAFF	TRBJ1-1	TRBD1	TRBV5-1	NA
TGTGCCAGCAGCCAAGTGAGGAGCGGGGGGGCCCGTAATGAGCAGTTCTTC	CASSQVRSGGARNEQFF	TRBJ2-1	TRBD2	TRBV14	NA
TGTGCCAGTAGTACCCAGATTGCCTATGGCTACACCTTC	CASSTQIAYGYTF	TRBJ1-2	NA	TRBV19	NA
TGTGCCAGCAGCCGAAACGGGGGGCCGAACACCGGGGAGCTGTTTTTT	CASSRNGGPNTGELFF	TRBJ2-2	NA	TRBV11-2	NA
TGTGCCACCAGTTCGGACAGTAACTCCTACGAGCAGTACTTC	CATSSDSNSYEQYF	TRBJ2-7	NA	TRBV24-1	once
TGTGCTGCGGGCAGGGGACCGTCAACTAATGAAAAACTGTTTTTT	CAAGRGPSTNEKLFF	TRBJ1-4	NA	TRBV30	NA
TGTGCCAGCAGTCCGTCCCACGGGACCTACGAGCAGTACTTC	CASSPSHGTYEQYF	TRBJ2-7	NA	TRBV6-5	NA
TGTGCCAGCAGTTACTCAGGGGAGGCGGGAATCTATGGCTACACCTTC	CASSYSGEAGIYGYTF	TRBJ1-2	NA	TRBV6-5	NA
TGTGCCAGCAGGGGGCGAGATTACACTGAAGCTTTCTTT	CASRGRDYTEAFF	TRBJ1-1	NA	TRBV6-5	NA
TGTGCCAGCAGTATGCTGAAGGGGGGGGAGCAGTTCTTC	CASSMLKGGEQFF	TRBJ2-1	NA	TRBV2	NA
TGTGCCAGCAGCTCTCCCCCCTACGAGCAGTACTTC	CASSSPPYEQYF	TRBJ2-7	NA	TRBV5-6	NA
TGCGCCAGCAGGTCCAGGGTTTCGAGTCAGCCCCAGCATTTT	CASRSRVSSQPQHF	TRBJ1-5	NA	TRBV5-1	NA
TGTGCCTGGAGTCAGGGGGTGAACTATGGCTACACCTTC	CAWSQGVNYGYTF	TRBJ1-2	TRBD1	TRBV30	NA
TGTGCCAGCAGCAAATTGGGGGCAGGCCATTCCGCGCTCGCCTCAGGTTCTTTAGAGGCCCAGCATTTT	CASSKLGAGHSALASGSLEAQHF	TRBJ1-5	NA	TRBV21-1	NA
TGCGCCAGCAGCCAAGTCTCGGCAGGACAGAATGAGCAGTTCTTC	CASSQVSAGQNEQFF	TRBJ2-1	NA	TRBV4-1	few
TGTGCCAGCGGACAGGGCTACGAGCAGTACTTC	CASGQGYEQYF	TRBJ2-7	TRBD1	TRBV7-9	once
TGTGCCAGCCGCTCATTCCGGGGCAATCAGCCCCAGCATTTT	CASRSFRGNQPQHF	TRBJ1-5	NA	TRBV2	NA
TGTGCCTGGAGTGTAGGGGTAGCCCTTTATAATGAGCAGTTCTTC	CAWSVGVALYNEQFF	TRBJ2-1	NA	TRBV30	NA
TGTGCCAGCAGCTTCGTGAGTCCAGGGGGCACTGAAGCTTTCTTT	CASSFVSPGGTEAFF	TRBJ1-1	TRBD1	TRBV7-9	NA
TGTGCCAGTAGTAAGATGGCGGGGGTCCATGATCAGCCCCAGCATTTT	CASSKMAGVHDQPQHF	TRBJ1-5	NA	TRBV19	NA
TGTGCCAGCAGCGGACAGGGGGCGAGGACTGAAGCTTTCTTT	CASSGQGARTEAFF	TRBJ1-1	TRBD1	TRBV9	NA
TGTGCCAGCAGCCTCGATTCAGGCAGCTATGGCTACACCTTC	CASSLDSGSYGYTF	TRBJ1-2	NA	TRBV7-8	NA
TGTGCCAGCAGCTTAGGGGGGGGCCCAGATACGCAGTATTTT	CASSLGGGPDTQYF	TRBJ2-3	NA	TRBV6-5	NA
TGCGCCAGCAGCTACCTGGGCGGGGGCGATTTGAACACTGAAGCTTTCTTT	CASSYLGGGDLNTEAFF	TRBJ1-1	NA	TRBV5-1	NA
TGTGCCAGCAACCCCCTGGGGGGGCTGGACAAAAACATTCAGTACTTC	CASNPLGGLDKNIQYF	TRBJ2-4	NA	TRBV7-9	NA
TGCGCCAGCAGCCAAGTATTGGCCAGGGGGCCTCAGCCCCAGCATTTT	CASSQVLARGPQPQHF	TRBJ1-5	TRBD1	TRBV4-1	NA
TGTGCCAGCAGTACGTACCGGGGACAGGGGGCTTACGGTGGCTACACCTTC	CASSTYRGQGAYGGYTF	TRBJ1-2	TRBD1	TRBV28	NA
TGTGCCAGCAGTTACTCGTCCAGGGGGAATCTGTTCTTC	CASSYSSRGNLFF	TRBJ2-1	TRBD1	TRBV6-6	NA
TGTGCCAGCTCAAGCGCCGGGGAGCTGTTTTTT	CASSSAGELFF	TRBJ2-2	NA	TRBV18	NA
TGTGCCAGCAGACCAGGGAATCGCAGGGCTAGAACTGAAGCTTTCTTT	CASRPGNRRARTEAFF	TRBJ1-1	NA	TRBV7-2	NA
TGTGCCAGCAGCCAAGACCCGGGACAGGGTGAGACCCAGTACTTC	CASSQDPGQGETQYF	TRBJ2-5	TRBD1	TRBV3-1/TRBV3-2	NA
TGCGCCAGCAGTCAATCGTTGGGGGGATTAGAGACCCAGTACTTC	CASSQSLGGLETQYF	TRBJ2-5	NA	TRBV23-1	NA
TGTGCCAGCAGGCGGATCCGAACCTCAAACACTGAAGCTTTCTTT	CASRRIRTSNTEAFF	TRBJ1-1	NA	TRBV2	NA
TGTGCCAGCAGTCCCGGGACTAGCGGGGGCCGGGAGCTGTTTTTT	CASSPGTSGGRELFF	TRBJ2-2	TRBD2	TRBV6-5	NA
TGTGCCAGCAGCTTAGCGGGGAATACGCAGTATTTT	CASSLAGNTQYF	TRBJ2-3	NA	TRBV11-3	NA
TGTGCCAGCTCACCGGCGGGACTAGCAGACAATGAGCAGTTCTTC	CASSPAGLADNEQFF	TRBJ2-1	TRBD2	TRBV18	NA
TGTGCCAGCAGCCGAAATTTAGGAGCTAGCACAGATACGCAGTATTTT	CASSRNLGASTDTQYF	TRBJ2-3	NA	TRBV5-8	NA
TGTGCCAGCAGTGACCGGGGGGTCGTAAGGGATGAGCAGTTCTTC	CASSDRGVVRDEQFF	TRBJ2-1	TRBD2	TRBV6-1	NA
TGCGCCAGCAGCATCCAACAGGGGGGAACTGAAGCTTTCTTT	CASSIQQGGTEAFF	TRBJ1-1	TRBD1	TRBV5-1	NA
TGTGCCAGCAGTTACTCGACAGGGTGGGGCGAGCAGTACTTC	CASSYSTGWGEQYF	TRBJ2-7	TRBD1	TRBV6-2/TRBV6-3	NA
TGTGCCAGCAGCTACGGGACAGGGTCGCAGTATTTT	CASSYGTGSQYF	TRBJ2-3	TRBD1	TRBV5-6	NA
TGTGCCTGGAGTGCGGGGATGGTAGGGGGAAACACCATATATTTT	CAWSAGMVGGNTIYF	TRBJ1-3	NA	TRBV30	NA
TGTGCCAGCCATACAGGGGATAATCAGCCCCAGCATTTT	CASHTGDNQPQHF	TRBJ1-5	TRBD1	TRBV6-4	few
TGTGCCAGCAGCAAGGCAGGGGGGTATGGCTACACCTTC	CASSKAGGYGYTF	TRBJ1-2	NA	TRBV21-1	NA
TGTGCCAGCAGCCCACGGGGACAGGGGGTATCCAATGAGCAGTTCTTC	CASSPRGQGVSNEQFF	TRBJ2-1	TRBD1	TRBV9	NA
TGTGCCAGCAGTTACTCCCCCGGGACAGGGGGGTTCGAGCAGTACTTC	CASSYSPGTGGFEQYF	TRBJ2-7	TRBD1	TRBV6-6	NA
TGCGCCAGTAGCCTGAACAGGGAAACCGGGGAGCTGTTTTTT	CASSLNRETGELFF	TRBJ2-2	NA	TRBV5-1	NA
TGTGCCAGCAGCACGACACCGAACACTGAAGCTTTCTTT	CASSTTPNTEAFF	TRBJ1-1	NA	TRBV7-3	NA
TGTGCCAGCAGCCAAGGCTCAGGGGAAGTTATGAACACTGAAGCTTTCTTT	CASSQGSGEVMNTEAFF	TRBJ1-1	NA	TRBV3-1/TRBV3-2	NA
TGTGCCAGCAGTGAAGCGGGGGACAGGGAGCACGAGCAGTACTTC	CASSEAGDREHEQYF	TRBJ2-7	TRBD1	TRBV2	NA
TGTGCCAGCAGCGTAGATCTTATAGGGGGTGGAAATGAGCAGTTCTTC	CASSVDLIGGGNEQFF	TRBJ2-1	NA	TRBV9	NA
TGTGCCAGCAGTTTCACAGGGGGAGAAGCTTTCTTT	CASSFTGGEAFF	TRBJ1-1	TRBD1	TRBV6-5	NA
TGTGCCAGCAGTTCGTCCGGGACAGGGGTCTATGGCTACACCTTC	CASSSSGTGVYGYTF	TRBJ1-2	TRBD1	TRBV27	NA
TGTGCCACCAGTGATGGCAGGGTAGGAGGCACAGATACGCAGTATTTT	CATSDGRVGGTDTQYF	TRBJ2-3	NA	TRBV24-1	NA
TGTGCCAGCAGCTCCCGGACAGGGATCAGTCAGCCCCAGCATTTT	CASSSRTGISQPQHF	TRBJ1-5	TRBD1	TRBV3-1/TRBV3-2	NA
TGTGCCACATCATCTAGCCTAGCGGGGGGGTACTCCGAGCAGTACTTC	CATSSSLAGGYSEQYF	TRBJ2-7	TRBD2	TRBV3-1/TRBV3-2	NA
TGTGCCAGCAGCACGCCGCAGGCTAGCGGTTACAATGAGCAGTTCTTC	CASSTPQASGYNEQFF	TRBJ2-1	TRBD2	TRBV7-8	NA
TGTGCCAGCAGTCTAATCAGGGGGGCTGAAGCTTTCTTT	CASSLIRGAEAFF	TRBJ1-1	TRBD1	TRBV27	NA
TGCGCCAGCAGCGGGGGGGGCCTCACAGATACGCAGTATTTT	CASSGGGLTDTQYF	TRBJ2-3	NA	TRBV5-1	NA